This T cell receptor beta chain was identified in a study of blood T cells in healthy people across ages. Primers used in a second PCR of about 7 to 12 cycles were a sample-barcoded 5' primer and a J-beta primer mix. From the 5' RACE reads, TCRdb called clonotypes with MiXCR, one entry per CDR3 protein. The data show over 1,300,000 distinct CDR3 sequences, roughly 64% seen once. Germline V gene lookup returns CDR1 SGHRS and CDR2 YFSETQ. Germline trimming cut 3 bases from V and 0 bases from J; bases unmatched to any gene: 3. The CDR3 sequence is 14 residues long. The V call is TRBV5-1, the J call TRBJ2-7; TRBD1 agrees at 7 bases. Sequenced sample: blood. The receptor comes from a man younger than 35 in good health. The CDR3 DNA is TGCGCCAGCAGCTGGACAGGTAACTCCTACGAGCAGTACTTC. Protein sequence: CASSWTGNSYEQYF.